This entry lists 32 T cell receptor beta chains sequenced from one sample in a study of beta chain features in type 1 diabetes (dated by TCRdb to about 2018). The research as a whole found: Type 1 diabetes patients showed a moderate but significant shortening of TCRB CDR3 length in all four CD4+ subsets.

The protocol used for the library was the immunoSEQ multiplex PCR assay. The High Capacity cDNA Reverse Transcription Kit was used to reverse transcribe all of the isolated RNA, meaning that expressed TCRB transcripts were what got sequenced. Not all clones reach the TCRdb copy of this immuneACCESS table, which keeps in-frame sequences only. Checked studies attribute under half of the gap to unresolved V genes and leave the rest unexplained. This sample gives 600,000 to 700,000 clones in total; roughly 12% of them show up just once. The ten largest clonotypes hold around 0.12% of the sample. The antigens these receptors bind are not known. The specimen was naive CD4+ T cells from blood. The label giving this sample's cell subset or site can be read as: true naive CD4+ T cells. The receptors originated from a man younger than 40 with type 1 diabetes.

A few counts support this clone. V and J are TRBV7-9 and TRBJ1-2, with unresolved D. Germline CDR1 and CDR2: SEHNR and FQNEAQ (reference sequence). The CDR3 totals 12 residues. Trimming left V 3 bases short and J 7 bases short, with 9 bases between. The CDR3 loop reads CASSLAYGGYTF. The CDR3, as DNA: TGTGCCAGCAGCTTGGCTTACGGTGGCTACACCTTC.

The V call is TRBV19, the J call TRBJ2-2; 9 bases agree with TRBD2. CDR1 is LNHDA, CDR2 SQIVND, per germline (reference sequence). CDR3 length: 15 amino acids. V lost 7 bases to trimming and J lost 10 bases; unmatched junction nucleotides: 13. The chain's CDR3 is CASNLGVAGVEELFF. For the CDR3, the DNA is TGTGCCAGTAACCTCGGGGTAGCGGGGGTAGAGGAGCTGTTTTTT.

This chain connects TRBV7-6 to TRBJ1-5; the D gene is possibly TRBD1 (5 bases). V lost 5 bases to trimming and J lost 14 bases, with 22 bases between them. The germline CDR1 and CDR2 sequences are SGHVS and FNYEAQ. The CDR3 loop spans 14 amino acids. In DNA, the CDR3 is TGTGCCAGCAGCCGCGAGGGGAACTCAGCCCTAAAGCATTTT. It yields the protein CASSREGNSALKHF.

This clone was picked up a small number of times. J is TRBJ2-2 and V is TRBV2; D is ambiguous. Germline CDR1 SNHLY, CDR2 FYNNEI. The CDR3 extends over 14 amino acids. V lost 6 bases and J lost 0, with 8 bases in between. This chain's CDR3 is CASRGRTNTGELFF. CDR3 in DNA: TGTGCCAGCAGAGGACGGACGAACACCGGGGAGCTGTTTTTT.

This clone appeared a few times. The chain recombines TRBV4-3 with TRBJ1-6, with D maybe TRBD1 (6 bases). The CDR3 has 15 amino acids. The germline gives CDR1 LGHNA, CDR2 YSLEER. V gave up 0 bases and J gave up 6 bases, with 9 bases separating them. The CDR3 region is CASSQDRGPNSPLHF. CDR3 coding DNA: TGCGCCAGCAGCCAAGATCGGGGGCCTAATTCACCCCTCCACTTT.

The gene calls are TRBV6-5 and TRBJ1-1, with 8 bases matching TRBD1. Germline-derived CDR1 and CDR2 are MNHEY and SVGAGI. This CDR3 contains 16 residues. Trimming removed 4 bases from V and 4 bases from J; junction bases left unmatched: 11. The CDR3 loop is CASSFHRTGTVTEAFF. Here the CDR3 DNA reads TGTGCCAGCAGTTTCCACAGGACAGGGACGGTCACTGAAGCTTTCTTT.

This clone has a handful of counts. The J gene is TRBJ2-2, the V gene TRBV4-3; TRBD1 aligns across 7 bases. After removal of 2 bases from V and 3 bases from J, the junction contained 9 bases not matched to a gene. There are 17 residues in the CDR3. In germline, CDR1 is LGHNA, CDR2 YSLEER. For the CDR3, the DNA is TGCGCCAGCAGCCAATACCGACAGGGTGGCGACACCGGGGAGCTGTTTTTT. Protein: CASSQYRQGGDTGELFF.

The chain couples TRBV5-4 to TRBJ1-2; 8 nucleotides line up with TRBD1. Trimming removed 2 bases from V and 4 bases from J; junction bases left unmatched: 10. Germline V gives CDR1 SGHNT, CDR2 YYREEE (reference sequence). The CDR3 spans 16 residues. CDR3: CASSFGQGGGFYGYTF. The CDR3 nucleotides read TGTGCCAGCAGCTTCGGACAGGGAGGTGGATTCTATGGCTACACCTTC.

In its sample, this clone was seen a few times. The chain links TRBV7-2 to TRBJ2-3, with 8 nucleotides matching TRBD1. There are 14 residues in the CDR3. The germline V gene has CDR1 SGHTA and CDR2 FQGNSA. Germline trimming cut 4 bases from V and 5 bases from J; bases unmatched to any gene: 5. CDR3 sequence reads: CASSSDRARDTQYF. CDR3 coding DNA: TGTGCCAGCAGCTCGGACAGGGCAAGAGATACGCAGTATTTT.

The chain has TRBV27 and TRBJ2-1, with TRBD1 matching over 8 bases. In germline, CDR1 is MNHEY, CDR2 SMNVEV (reference sequence). The trim removed 5 bases at V and 2 bases at J, leaving 5 bases unmatched. The CDR3 loop spans 15 amino acids. CDR3 in amino acids: CASSVGQGPYNEQFF. As DNA, the CDR3 is TGTGCCAGCAGTGTAGGACAGGGCCCCTACAATGAGCAGTTCTTC.

This clone showed up just a few times. Here the CDR3 reads CASSQDDRNGANVLTF. CDR3 sequence (DNA): TGCGCCAGCAGCCAAGACGACAGGAATGGGGCCAACGTCCTGACTTTC. The chain is built from TRBV4-3 and TRBJ2-6; D is perhaps TRBD1 (6 bases). The length of the CDR3 is 16 residues. The V gene's germline CDR1 is LGHNA and CDR2 YSLEER. Trimming stripped 0 bases from V and 3 bases from J, with 9 bases between.

The chain uses TRBV11-2 and TRBJ2-7; D not resolved. The CDR3 sequence is 14 residues long. Trimming left V 5 bases short and J 0 bases short, with 11 bases between. Germline CDR1 SGHAT, CDR2 FQNNGV. CDR3 coding DNA: TGTGCCAGCAGCGCCCAGACGGCCTCCTACGAGCAGTACTTC. This codes for CASSAQTASYEQYF. The full variable domain, in which reference TRBV11-2 and TRBJ2-7 provide the parts outside the CDR3, is EAGVAQSPRYKIIEKRQSVAFWCNPISGHATLYWYQQILGQGPKLLIQFQNNGVVDDSQLPKDRFSAERLKGVDSTLKIQPAKLEDSAVYLCASSAQTASYEQYFGPGTRLTVT.

The chain is built from TRBV7-2 and TRBJ2-7, with D perhaps TRBD1 or TRBD2 (5 bases each). Trimming took 0 bases from V and 0 from J, leaving 12 bases between them. CDR3 size: 16 residues. Per the germline V gene, CDR1 is SGHTA and CDR2 is FQGNSA. The CDR3 loop is CASSLAVAGSSYEQYF. The CDR3 DNA is TGTGCCAGCAGCTTAGCTGTGGCAGGGAGCTCCTACGAGCAGTACTTC.

This clone was found a few times. The chain couples TRBV9 to TRBJ1-2, with D maybe TRBD1 (6 bases). V was cut by 4 bases and J by 5 bases, with 30 bases left in between. CDR1 and CDR2 from the germline V gene are SGDLS and YYNGEE. CDR3 size: 19 residues. This CDR3 reads CASSSGSGGTGSRPYGYTF. CDR3 nucleotide sequence: TGTGCCAGCAGCTCGGGATCGGGTGGAACAGGGTCTCGGCCTTATGGCTACACCTTC.

The rearrangement uses TRBV6-5 and TRBJ1-5; weak D call: TRBD1 (5 bases). Trimming left V 0 bases short and J 9 bases short, with 9 bases between. The CDR3 runs to 13 residues. Germline CDR1 MNHEY, CDR2 SVGAGI. CDR3 DNA: TGTGCCAGCAGTTACTCTTGGGGCTGGCCCCAGCATTTT. Protein product: CASSYSWGWPQHF.

The chain couples TRBV15 to TRBJ2-7; 9 nucleotides agree with TRBD1. The germline CDR1 and CDR2 sequences are LNHNV and YYDKDF (reference sequence). V trimming: 1 base; J trimming: 1 base; junction bases outside the gene matches: 2. The CDR3 totals 15 residues. CDR3 coding DNA: TGTGCCACCAGCAGAGGGGGGACAGGGTCCTACGAGCAGTACTTC. The encoded protein is CATSRGGTGSYEQYF.

In this sample, this clone turned up a few times. V is TRBV23-1 and J is TRBJ2-3, with a possible D match to TRBD1 (6 bases). TRBV23-1 is an ORF, with its function uncertain. Trimming took 0 bases from V and 5 from J, leaving 27 bases between them. This CDR3 has 20 residues. The CDR3 reads CASSQSGAGTKFTIQDTQYF. The DNA for the CDR3 is TGCGCCAGCAGTCAATCGGGGGCAGGGACCAAATTTACAATCCAAGATACGCAGTATTTT.

The rearrangement joins TRBV14 to TRBJ1-2; D not certain. V was trimmed by 4 bases and J by 7 bases, leaving 10 bases between them. Germline V gene lookup returns CDR1 SGHDN and CDR2 FVKESK. The CDR3 runs to 12 residues. The CDR3: CASSPGFGGYTF. CDR3 nucleotides: TGTGCCAGCAGCCCCGGGTTTGGTGGCTACACCTTC.

Remarks on this clone: Different DNA sequences within this sample yield the same CDR3. The chain is built from TRBV7-9 and TRBJ2-3; D is unresolved. Per the germline V gene, CDR1 is SEHNR and CDR2 is FQNEAQ (reference sequence). Trimming removed 5 bases at V and 3 bases at J, with 9 bases between. The CDR3 has 13 residues. CDR3 coding DNA: TGTGCCAGCAGCCTGGACCTAACAGATACGCAGTATTTT. It translates to CASSLDLTDTQYF.

This chain joins TRBV7-2 and TRBJ2-5; D might be TRBD1 (6 bases). CDR3 length: 15 amino acids. Trimming left V 1 base short and J 7 bases short, with 16 bases between. Germline V gene data show CDR1 as SGHTA and CDR2 as FQGNSA. Here the CDR3 reads CASSLELNRVATQYF. The CDR3 DNA reads TGTGCCAGCAGCTTAGAGCTCAACAGGGTAGCGACCCAGTACTTC.

CDR3 bases: TGTGCCAGCAGTTACTCGGGACTACCCACCGGGGAGCTGTTTTTT. Its translation: CASSYSGLPTGELFF. This chain joins TRBV6-6 and TRBJ2-2; 7 nucleotides align to TRBD2. Losses at the gene ends were 0 bases for V and 4 bases for J; bases not matched to a gene: 2. Germline CDR1 reads MNHNY; CDR2 reads SVGAGI (reference sequence). This CDR3 comprises 15 residues.

The V gene is TRBV5-8, the J gene TRBJ1-4; D uncertain. This CDR3 spans 15 amino acids. Per the germline V gene, CDR1 is SGHTS and CDR2 is YDEGEE. V gave up 6 bases and J gave up 8 bases, with 20 bases separating them. Written as DNA, the CDR3 is TGTGCCAGCACCCCTAGACTATCTACTGGGGAAAAACTGTTTTTT. Residues: CASTPRLSTGEKLFF.

The genes are TRBV5-4 and TRBJ2-7; the D call may be TRBD1 or TRBD2 (5 bases each). The CDR3 has 13 amino acids. Germline V CDR1 and CDR2: SGHNT, YYREEE (reference sequence). The ends were cut back, 0 bases at V and 7 bases at J, with 11 bases in the middle. The CDR3 loop is CASSLDRSGEQYF. Written as DNA, the CDR3 is TGTGCCAGCAGCTTGGACAGGTCGGGAGAGCAGTACTTC.

This clone was recorded a few times. This chain connects TRBV6-5 to TRBJ1-5, with D possibly matching TRBD1 (6 bases). The CDR3 is 14 residues long. Germline CDR1 is MNHEY and CDR2 is SVGAGI. V lost 0 bases, J lost 7 bases, and 10 bases lay in between. CDR3 residues: CASSYSWGHQPQHF. The CDR3 DNA follows: TGTGCCAGCAGTTACTCGTGGGGGCACCAGCCCCAGCATTTT.

CDR3 amino acids: CASSPRSLGAFF. The CDR3, as DNA: TGTGCCAGCAGCCCCCGAAGTCTAGGAGCTTTCTTT. This chain links TRBV11-2 with TRBJ1-1; D not certain. Germline CDR1 SGHAT, CDR2 FQNNGV. This CDR3 has 12 amino acids. Trimming removed 5 bases at V and 10 bases at J, with 14 bases between.

This clone was picked up a small number of times. V and J are TRBV6-1 and TRBJ2-4; the match to TRBD1 covers 10 bases. Per the germline V gene, CDR1 is MNHNS and CDR2 is SASEGT. The CDR3 consists of 15 residues. The trim removed 0 bases at V and 6 bases at J, leaving 2 bases unmatched. CDR3 nucleotide sequence: TGTGCCAGCAGTGAAGCCGGACAGGGGGTAAACATTCAGTACTTC. Translated, it gives CASSEAGQGVNIQYF.

The chain combines TRBV7-2 with TRBJ2-7, with D perhaps matching TRBD1 (6 bases). Trimming removed 4 bases from V and 4 bases from J, with 11 bases in between. The CDR3 is made up of 13 amino acids. CDR1 and CDR2 (germline): SGHTA, FQGNSA. The CDR3 here is CASSSFGQYEQYF. CDR3 coding DNA: TGTGCCAGCAGCTCCTTTGGACAGTACGAGCAGTACTTC.

This chain connects TRBV18 to TRBJ2-5; D is possibly TRBD2 (7 bases). Germline assignment: CDR1 KGHSH and CDR2 LQKENI. The germline V and J ends were trimmed by 6 bases and 1 base, with 15 bases remaining between them. CDR3 length: 15 residues. This chain's CDR3 is CASSPERDIQETQYF. The CDR3 coding sequence is TGTGCCAGCTCCCCAGAGCGGGACATCCAAGAGACCCAGTACTTC.

This clone was counted only a few times. The chain joins TRBV9 to TRBJ1-1, with TRBD1 as a possible D gene (6 bases). Germline CDR1 SGDLS, CDR2 YYNGEE. Trimming shortened V by 2 bases and J by 3 bases, and 8 bases separated the two germline ends. The length of the CDR3 is 13 residues. The CDR3 loop reads CASSVNRDTEAFF. In DNA, the CDR3 is TGTGCCAGCAGCGTCAACAGGGACACTGAAGCTTTCTTT.

This clone has only a few counts. V and J are TRBV19 and TRBJ1-4, with D unclear. The CDR3 is made up of 13 amino acids. Germline CDR1 reads LNHDA; CDR2 reads SQIVND (reference sequence). V was pared by 3 bases and J by 7 bases, with 9 bases between. CDR3 sequence: CASSIDKFEKLFF. The CDR3 DNA follows: TGTGCCAGTAGTATTGACAAGTTTGAAAAACTGTTTTTT.

The genes are TRBV19 and TRBJ1-5, with D perhaps TRBD1 (5 bases). Germline values: CDR1 LNHDA, CDR2 SQIVND (reference sequence). The V end lost 3 bases, the J end lost 0 bases, and 6 bases lay between the germline ends. This CDR3 has 14 residues. The CDR3 DNA follows: TGTGCCAGTAGTATGGACAATAGCAATCAGCCCCAGCATTTT. Its protein product is CASSMDNSNQPQHF.

Details on this clone: The sample holds other DNA sequences that translate to the same CDR3. The CDR3 DNA is TGTGCCAGCAGCTCCGGACAGAACACTGAAGCTTTCTTT. Its protein product is CASSSGQNTEAFF. The chain employs TRBV7-3 and TRBJ1-1; a weak D match, TRBD1 (5 bases). Trimming took off 4 bases at V and 1 base at J, with 7 bases between the two ends. The CDR3 is 13 residues long. Germline V CDR1 and CDR2: SGHTA, FQGTGA.